This TCR beta chain was identified during a study of shared clonotypes between healthy human individuals. General study results and limits: Compared with memory subsets, naive subsets generally had larger estimated richness. Among several donors, approximately 5% of naive CD4 clonotypes were found in common.

The genomic DNA of each subset was split evenly across several immunoSEQ plates. Using approximately 200 ng DNA, approximately 30,000 T cell genomes, the sorted-subset replicate PCRs were run. Clones were read by immunoSEQ multiplex PCR, and TCRdb kept only the in-frame ones, dropping some. The profile shows approximately 650,000 clones, 95% to 96% of them singletons. CD8 cells regarded as naive lacked CD45RO, were positively chosen for CCR7, and omitted terminally differentiated effector memory CD45RA+ cells. This CDR3 is 13 amino acids long. The germline V gene has CDR1 GTSNPN and CDR2 SVGIG (reference sequence). Deletions cut 4 bases from V and 3 bases from J, with 12 bases between. Remarks on this clone: Its specificity is unknown.

The chain combines TRBV30 with TRBJ1-2; D might be TRBD1 (6 bases). The material sequenced was naive CD8+ T cells sorted from blood. The TCR was taken from a woman aged 30 to 39 in good health. CDR3 bases: TGTGCCTGGACTGATACAGGGCACTATGGCTACACCTTC. It is translated as CAWTDTGHYGYTF.